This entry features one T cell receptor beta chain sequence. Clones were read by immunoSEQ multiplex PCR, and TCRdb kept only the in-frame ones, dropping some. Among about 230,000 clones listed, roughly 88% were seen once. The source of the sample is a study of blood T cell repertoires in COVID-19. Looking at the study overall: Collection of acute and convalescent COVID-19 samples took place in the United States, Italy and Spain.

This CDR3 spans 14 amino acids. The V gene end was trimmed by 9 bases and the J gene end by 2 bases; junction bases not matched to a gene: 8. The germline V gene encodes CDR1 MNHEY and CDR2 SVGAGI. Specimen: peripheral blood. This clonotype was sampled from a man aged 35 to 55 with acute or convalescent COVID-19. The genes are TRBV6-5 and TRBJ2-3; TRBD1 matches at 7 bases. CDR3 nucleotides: TGTGCCAGTAGGGGACAGAGTTTCACAGATACGCAGTATTTT. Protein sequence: CASRGQSFTDTQYF.